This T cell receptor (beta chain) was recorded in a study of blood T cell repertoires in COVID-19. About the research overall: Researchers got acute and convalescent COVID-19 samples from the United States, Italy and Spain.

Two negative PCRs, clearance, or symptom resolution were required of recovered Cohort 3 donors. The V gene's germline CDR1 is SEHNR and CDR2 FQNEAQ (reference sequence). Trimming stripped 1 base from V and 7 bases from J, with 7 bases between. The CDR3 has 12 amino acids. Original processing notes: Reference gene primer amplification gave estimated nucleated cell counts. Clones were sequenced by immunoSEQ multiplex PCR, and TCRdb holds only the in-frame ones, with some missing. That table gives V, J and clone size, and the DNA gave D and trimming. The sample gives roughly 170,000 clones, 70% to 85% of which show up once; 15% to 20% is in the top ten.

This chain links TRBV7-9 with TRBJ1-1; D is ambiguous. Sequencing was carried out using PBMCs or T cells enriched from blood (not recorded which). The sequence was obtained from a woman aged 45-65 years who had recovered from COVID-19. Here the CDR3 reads CASSLVAVEAFF. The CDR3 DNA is TGTGCCAGCAGCTTAGTAGCCGTTGAAGCTTTCTTT.